A selection of T cell receptor beta chains follows, all from one sample in a study of shared clonotypes between healthy human individuals. Only in-frame clones appear in the TCRdb table, and some are missing; sequencing was by immunoSEQ multiplex PCR. The sample yields 650,000 to 700,000 clones, roughly 88% seen once. The sample consisted of memory CD8+ T cells from PBMCs. Receptors were obtained from a man between 18 and 35 years old in good health. Some clones in this sample may be carry-over from other donors' samples. Each CDR3 is given with its conserved first and last residue. The D gene is left open where the match is weak. Only part of the rows carry a size: once, few, many, or a class if the clone is expanded.

few	TRBV9	TRBJ1-5	TRBD1	CASSVGQGYQPQHF	TGTGCCAGCAGCGTAGGACAGGGGTATCAGCCCCAGCATTTT
once	TRBV4-3	TRBJ2-5	NA	CASSQDRGALAETQYF	TGCGCCAGCAGCCAAGATAGGGGGGCCCTAGCGGAGACCCAGTACTTC
NA	TRBV7-9	TRBJ2-7	TRBD2	CASSSRLAGEYEQYF	TGTGCCAGCAGCTCAAGACTAGCGGGAGAGTACGAGCAGTACTTC
NA	TRBV10-3	TRBJ1-1	TRBD1	CATGQGVLNTEAFF	TGTGCCACGGGACAGGGGGTCTTGAACACTGAAGCTTTCTTT
NA	TRBV19	TRBJ2-3	TRBD1	CASSILWTGSDTQYF	TGTGCCAGTAGTATTCTCTGGACAGGGTCAGATACGCAGTATTTT
NA	TRBV19	TRBJ2-1	TRBD2	CASSNGGSLHEQFF	TGTGCCAGTAGTAACGGCGGGAGTCTCCATGAGCAGTTCTTC
NA	TRBV27	TRBJ2-5	NA	CASSLSPSATQYF	TGTGCCAGCAGTTTATCACCCTCGGCGACCCAGTACTTC
NA	TRBV6-1	TRBJ2-1	NA	CASSGKVVANEQFF	TGTGCCAGCAGTGGAAAGGTCGTAGCAAATGAGCAGTTCTTC
NA	TRBV5-4	TRBJ1-1	NA	CASSHSSGEAFF	TGTGCCAGCAGTCATAGCTCAGGAGAAGCTTTCTTT
NA	TRBV28	TRBJ1-2	NA	CASNAIGGGLGYGYTF	TGTGCCAGCAACGCCATTGGGGGCGGATTGGGCTATGGCTACACCTTC